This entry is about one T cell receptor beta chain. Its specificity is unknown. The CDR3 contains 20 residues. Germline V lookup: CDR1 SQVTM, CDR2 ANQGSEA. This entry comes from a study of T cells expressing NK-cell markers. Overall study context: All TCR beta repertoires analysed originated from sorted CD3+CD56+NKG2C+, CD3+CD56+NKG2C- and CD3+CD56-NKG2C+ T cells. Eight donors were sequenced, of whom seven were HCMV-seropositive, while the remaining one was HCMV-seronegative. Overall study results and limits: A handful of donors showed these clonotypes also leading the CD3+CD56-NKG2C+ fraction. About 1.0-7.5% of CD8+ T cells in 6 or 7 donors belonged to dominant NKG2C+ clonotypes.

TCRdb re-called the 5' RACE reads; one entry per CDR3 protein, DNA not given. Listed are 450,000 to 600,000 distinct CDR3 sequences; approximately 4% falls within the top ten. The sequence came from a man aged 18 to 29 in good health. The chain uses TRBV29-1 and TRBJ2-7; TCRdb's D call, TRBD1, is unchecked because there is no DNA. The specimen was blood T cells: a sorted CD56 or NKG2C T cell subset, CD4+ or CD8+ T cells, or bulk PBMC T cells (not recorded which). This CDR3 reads CSVEGSSNRGTAIHSYEQYF.